Listed here is a single T cell receptor beta chain. Its antigen has not been determined. Base qualities are not provided; no much larger clone lies one nucleotide away. The data were obtained in a study of blood T cell repertoires in COVID-19 (dated by TCRdb to about 2020). With regard to the full study: Collaborator samples came from the United States, Italy and Spain and covered acute and convalescent phases of COVID-19. Deeply sampled blood TCRbeta repertoires from subjects exposed to, actively infected with, or recovered from COVID-19 were included in the dataset. The prospective study material was composed of cDNA or gDNA derived from T cells, B-cell-depleted T cells, or PBMCs. Samples were obtained from the ongoing ImmuneRACE study (first 160 participants) and from 950 to 1,500 subjects provided by 6 global collaborators. Where available, HLA class I and class II types were obtained from metadata supplied by the sample provider rather than from assay-based typing. A de-identified subject ID, COVID-19 status, age in years and sex were almost always included in the sample metadata. The repertoires were released in a freely available public database intended as a resource for research on the immune response to SARS-CoV-2.

The CDR3 goes from the cysteine to the phenylalanine over 13 residues. Here the CDR3 DNA is all that survives: 39 bases in frame from base 1. Relative to germline, V is missing 6 bases and J is missing 6 bases, with 4 bases of the junction outside any gene match. Whole blood was collected in K2EDTA tubes by collaborating institutions according to the institutions' own protocols. For TCRbeta analysis, collaborators shipped samples as frozen whole blood, isolated PBMCs, or DNA extracted from either of those sample types. TCRbeta CDR3 regions were amplified from genomic DNA by means of the immunoSEQ Assay, a bias-controlled multiplex PCR. Turning to the authors' computational methods: The number of nucleated cells in each sample was estimated from the amplification of reference gene primers within the assay. To quantify the absolute abundance of each unique TCRbeta CDR3 rearrangement, sequence reads were collapsed and filtered. For each sample, productive Simpson clonality was calculated by taking the square root of Simpson's diversity index across productive rearrangements. In TCRdb, the immuneACCESS table is reduced to in-frame sequences with V and J assigned. These tables do not hold every clone; where another copy was compared, an unresolved V gene accounts for under half, and the others remain unexplained. The V and J calls and clone size are taken from that table; D and trimming were inferred from the DNA. The sample profile shows about 250,000 clones; around 83% of them were found once. Around 6% of the sample is held by the ten biggest clonotypes.

The paper as a whole reports these results and caveats: The amount of clinical and demographic metadata varied by source and participant and was provided uncurated.

The specimen was peripheral blood. This sequence originates from a man older than 75 with acute or convalescent COVID-19. The chain couples TRBV12-3 or TRBV12-4 to TRBJ1-1; 10 bases in the junction line up with TRBD1. The CDR3 protein sequence reads: CASSRDRGPEAFF. The nucleotide sequence reads as follows: TGTGCCAGCAGCAGAGACAGGGGGCCTGAAGCTTTCTTT.